The T cell receptor beta chain described here comes from a study of human T cells and chemical hapten exposure. General study points: TCRs exceeding a frequency of 1 in 1000 stayed unchanged under DPC sensitization.

The study's library attached unique molecular identifiers to single cDNA molecules. TCRdb fed the RACE reads into MiXCR, producing one record per CDR3 protein. Here the sample spans about 180,000 distinct CDR3 sequences, more than 25% being singletons. Time point given: pre-sensitization, week 0. Treatment specified: therapeutic diphenylcyclopropenone sensitization with weekly scalp DPC. For this clonotype: The target antigen is unknown.

The CDR3 covers 14 residues. The germline V gene has CDR1 DFQATT and CDR2 SNEGSKA (reference sequence). V was cut by 3 bases and J by 0 bases, with 10 bases left in between. The clonotype was recovered from a woman in her twenties or thirties with alopecia areata. Some clones in this sample may be carry-over from other donors' samples. The chain employs TRBV20-1 and TRBJ2-3, with D tentatively TRBD2 (6 bases). The source was whole blood, collected in connection with sensitization to the hapten diphenylcyclopropenone (DPC). The CDR3 nucleotides read TGCAGTGCTAGTTTAGCGGTTAGCACAGATACGCAGTATTTT. Protein: CSASLAVSTDTQYF.